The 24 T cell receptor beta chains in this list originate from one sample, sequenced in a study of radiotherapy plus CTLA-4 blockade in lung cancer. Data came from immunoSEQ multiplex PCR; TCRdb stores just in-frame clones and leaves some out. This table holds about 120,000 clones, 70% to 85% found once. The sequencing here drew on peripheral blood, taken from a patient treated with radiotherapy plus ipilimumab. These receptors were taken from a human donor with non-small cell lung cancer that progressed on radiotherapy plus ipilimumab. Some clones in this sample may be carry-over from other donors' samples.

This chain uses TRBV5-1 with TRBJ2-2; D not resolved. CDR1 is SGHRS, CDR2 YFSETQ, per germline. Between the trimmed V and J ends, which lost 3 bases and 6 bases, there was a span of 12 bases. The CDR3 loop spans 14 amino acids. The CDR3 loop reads CASSSDGFSGELFF. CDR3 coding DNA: TGCGCCAGCAGCTCGGACGGGTTTTCCGGGGAGCTGTTTTTT.

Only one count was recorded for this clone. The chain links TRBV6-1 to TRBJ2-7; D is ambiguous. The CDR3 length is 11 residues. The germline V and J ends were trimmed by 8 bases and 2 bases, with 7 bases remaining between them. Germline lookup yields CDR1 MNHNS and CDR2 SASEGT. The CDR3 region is CASGQTYEQYF. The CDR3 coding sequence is TGTGCCAGCGGGCAGACCTACGAGCAGTACTTC.

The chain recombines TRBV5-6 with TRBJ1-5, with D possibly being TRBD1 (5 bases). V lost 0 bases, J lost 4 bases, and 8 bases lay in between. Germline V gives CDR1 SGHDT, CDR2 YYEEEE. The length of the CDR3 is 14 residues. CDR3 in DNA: TGTGCCAGCAGCTTGGGGGCAGGGAATCAGCCCCAGCATTTT. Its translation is CASSLGAGNQPQHF.

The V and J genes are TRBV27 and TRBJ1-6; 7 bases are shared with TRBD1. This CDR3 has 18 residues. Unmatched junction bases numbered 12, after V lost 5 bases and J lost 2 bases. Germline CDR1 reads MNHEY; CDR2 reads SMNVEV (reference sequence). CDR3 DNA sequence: TGTGCCAGCAGTCCGCGAGGGACCGGGACAGCCTATAATTCACCCCTCCACTTT. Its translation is CASSPRGTGTAYNSPLHF.

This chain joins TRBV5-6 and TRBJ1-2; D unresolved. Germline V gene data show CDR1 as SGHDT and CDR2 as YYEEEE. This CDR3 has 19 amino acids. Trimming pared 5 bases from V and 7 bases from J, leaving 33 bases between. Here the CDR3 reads CASSELTGPSLIIRGGYTF. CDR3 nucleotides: TGTGCCAGCAGTGAATTAACTGGGCCAAGCCTTATTATTCGCGGTGGCTACACCTTC.

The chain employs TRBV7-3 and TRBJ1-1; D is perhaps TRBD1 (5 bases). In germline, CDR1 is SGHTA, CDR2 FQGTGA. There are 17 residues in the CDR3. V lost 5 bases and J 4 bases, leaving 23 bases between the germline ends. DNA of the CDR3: TGTGCCAGCAGCCCCTATGGGGGGAGGTTAGTGGCCACTGAAGCTTTCTTT. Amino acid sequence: CASSPYGGRLVATEAFF.

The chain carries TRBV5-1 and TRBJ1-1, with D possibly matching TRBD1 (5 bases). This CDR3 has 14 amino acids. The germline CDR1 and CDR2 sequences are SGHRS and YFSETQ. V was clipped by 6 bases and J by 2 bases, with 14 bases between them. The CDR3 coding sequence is TGCGCCAGCACCCCGGGGACGGGAAACACTGAAGCTTTCTTT. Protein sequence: CASTPGTGNTEAFF.

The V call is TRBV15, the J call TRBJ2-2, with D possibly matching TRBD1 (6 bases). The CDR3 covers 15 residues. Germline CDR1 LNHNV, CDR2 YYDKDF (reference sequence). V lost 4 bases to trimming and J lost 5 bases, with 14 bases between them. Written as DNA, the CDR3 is TGTGCCACCAGCACAAGACAGGAATTTACCGGGGAGCTGTTTTTT. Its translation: CATSTRQEFTGELFF.

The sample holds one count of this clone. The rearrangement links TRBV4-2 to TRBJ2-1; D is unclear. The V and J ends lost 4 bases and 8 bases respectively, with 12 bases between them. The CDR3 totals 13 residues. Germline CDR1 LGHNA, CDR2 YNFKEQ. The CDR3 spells CASSLSGRDEQFF. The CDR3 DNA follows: TGTGCCAGCAGCCTCTCCGGACGTGATGAGCAGTTCTTC.

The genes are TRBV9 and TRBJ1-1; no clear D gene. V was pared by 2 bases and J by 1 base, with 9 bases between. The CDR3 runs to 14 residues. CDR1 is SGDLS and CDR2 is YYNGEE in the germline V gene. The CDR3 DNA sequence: TGTGCCAGCAGCGTTTCGACAACGAACACTGAAGCTTTCTTT. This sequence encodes CASSVSTTNTEAFF.

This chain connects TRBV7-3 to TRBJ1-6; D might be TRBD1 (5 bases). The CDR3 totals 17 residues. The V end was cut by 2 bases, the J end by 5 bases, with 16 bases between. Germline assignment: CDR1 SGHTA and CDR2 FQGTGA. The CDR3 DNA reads TGTGCCAGCAGCTTAGGCAGGGTGGCGGGGAATAATTCACCCCTCCACTTT. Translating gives CASSLGRVAGNNSPLHF.

CDR3 residues: CASSKQDRSASTDTQYF. The CDR3 bases are TGTGCCAGCAGCAAACAGGACAGGTCGGCGAGCACAGATACGCAGTATTTT. This sequence joins TRBV21-1 and TRBJ2-3; whether TRBD1, the table's D call, matches the DNA was not checked. TRBV21-1 is recorded as a pseudogene. The CDR3 runs 17 residues.

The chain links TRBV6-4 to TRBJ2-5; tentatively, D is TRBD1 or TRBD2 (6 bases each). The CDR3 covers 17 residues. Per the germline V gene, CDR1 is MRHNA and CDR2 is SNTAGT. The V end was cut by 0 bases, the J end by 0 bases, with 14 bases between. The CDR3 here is CASSDSGGGAYQETQYF. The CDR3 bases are TGTGCCAGCAGTGACTCTGGGGGCGGGGCTTACCAAGAGACCCAGTACTTC.

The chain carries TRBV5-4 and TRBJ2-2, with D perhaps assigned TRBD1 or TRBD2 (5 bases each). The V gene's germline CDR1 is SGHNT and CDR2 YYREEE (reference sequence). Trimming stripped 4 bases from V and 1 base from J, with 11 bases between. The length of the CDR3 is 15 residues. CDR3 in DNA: TGTGCCAGCAGCCCACCGGGACGGAACACCGGGGAGCTGTTTTTT. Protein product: CASSPPGRNTGELFF.

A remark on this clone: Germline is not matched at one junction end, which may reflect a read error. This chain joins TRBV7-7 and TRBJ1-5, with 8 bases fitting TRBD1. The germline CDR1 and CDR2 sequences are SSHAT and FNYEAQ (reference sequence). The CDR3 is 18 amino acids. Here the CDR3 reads CASSLKRGQEASNQPQHF. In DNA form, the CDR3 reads TGTGCTAGCAGCTTAAAGAGGGGACAGGAGGCTAGCAATCAGCCCCAGCATTTT. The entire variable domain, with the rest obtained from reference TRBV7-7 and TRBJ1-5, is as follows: GAGVSQSPRYKVTKRGQDVTLRCDPISSHATLYWYQQALGQGPEFLTYFNYEAQPDKSGLPSDRFSAERPEGSISTLTIQRTEQRDSAMYRCASSLKRGQEASNQPQHFGDGTRLSIL.

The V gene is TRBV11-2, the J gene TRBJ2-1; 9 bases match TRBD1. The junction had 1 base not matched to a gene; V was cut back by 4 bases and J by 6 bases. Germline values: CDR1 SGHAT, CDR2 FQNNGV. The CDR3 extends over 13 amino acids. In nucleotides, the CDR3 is TGTGCCAGCAGCTCGGACAGGGGCAATGAGCAGTTCTTC. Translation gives CASSSDRGNEQFF.

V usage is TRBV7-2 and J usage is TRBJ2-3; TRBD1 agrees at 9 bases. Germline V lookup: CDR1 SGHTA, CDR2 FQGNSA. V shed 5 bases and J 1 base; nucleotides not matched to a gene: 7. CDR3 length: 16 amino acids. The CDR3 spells CASSREWTGGTDTQYF. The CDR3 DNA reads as TGTGCCAGCAGCCGAGAGTGGACAGGGGGCACAGATACGCAGTATTTT.

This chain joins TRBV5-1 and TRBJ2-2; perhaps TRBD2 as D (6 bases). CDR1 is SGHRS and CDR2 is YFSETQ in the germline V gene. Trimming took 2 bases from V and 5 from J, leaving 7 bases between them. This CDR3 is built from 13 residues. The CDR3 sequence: CASSFGGTGELFF. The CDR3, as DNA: TGCGCCAGCAGCTTTGGGGGGACCGGGGAGCTGTTTTTT. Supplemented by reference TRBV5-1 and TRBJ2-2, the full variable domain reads KAGVTQTPRYLIKTRGQQVTLSCSPISGHRSVSWYQQTPGQGLQFLFEYFSETQRNKGNFPGRFSGRQFSNSRSEMNVSTLELGDSALYLCASSFGGTGELFFGEGSRLTVL.

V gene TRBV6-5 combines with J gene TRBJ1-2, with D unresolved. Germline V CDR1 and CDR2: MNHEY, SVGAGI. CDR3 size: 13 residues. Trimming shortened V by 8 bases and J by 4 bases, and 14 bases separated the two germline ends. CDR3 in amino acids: CASGEFGGYGYTF. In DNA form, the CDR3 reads TGTGCCAGCGGGGAGTTTGGAGGCTATGGCTACACCTTC.

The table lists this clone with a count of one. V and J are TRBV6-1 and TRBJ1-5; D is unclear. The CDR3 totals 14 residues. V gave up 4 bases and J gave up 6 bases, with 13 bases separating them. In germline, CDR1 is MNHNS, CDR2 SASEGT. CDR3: CASSADNGGQPQHF. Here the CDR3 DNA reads TGTGCCAGCAGTGCCGACAATGGTGGTCAGCCCCAGCATTTT.

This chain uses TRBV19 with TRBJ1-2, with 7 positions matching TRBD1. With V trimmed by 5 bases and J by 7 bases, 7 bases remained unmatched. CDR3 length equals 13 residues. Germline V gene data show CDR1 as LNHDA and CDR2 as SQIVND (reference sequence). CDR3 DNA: TGTGCCAGTAGTGCCAGGGGGGGAGGTGGCTACACCTTC. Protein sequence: CASSARGGGGYTF. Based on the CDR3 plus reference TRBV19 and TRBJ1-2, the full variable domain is DGGITQSPKYLFRKEGQNVTLSCEQNLNHDAMYWYRQDPGQGLRLIYYSQIVNDFQKGDIAEGYSVSREKKESFPLTVTSAQKNPTAFYLCASSARGGGGYTFGSGTRLTVV.

CDR3 DNA sequence: TGCAGCGTTCCCTCGGGGGCGCTTGGCGAGCAGTACTTC. This gives the protein CSVPSGALGEQYF. J is TRBJ2-7 and V is TRBV29-1, with D possibly being TRBD1 or TRBD2 (6 bases each). CDR1 SQVTM and CDR2 ANQGSEA come from the germline V gene. V lost 5 bases, J lost 6 bases, and 17 bases lay in between. This CDR3 is 13 amino acids long.

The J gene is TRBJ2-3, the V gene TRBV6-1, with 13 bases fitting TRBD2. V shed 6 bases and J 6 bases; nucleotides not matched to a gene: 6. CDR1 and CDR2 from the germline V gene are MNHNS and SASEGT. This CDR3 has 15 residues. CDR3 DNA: TGTGCCAGCAGGGGGACTAGCGGGGTCACCGATACGCAGTATTTT. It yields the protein CASRGTSGVTDTQYF.

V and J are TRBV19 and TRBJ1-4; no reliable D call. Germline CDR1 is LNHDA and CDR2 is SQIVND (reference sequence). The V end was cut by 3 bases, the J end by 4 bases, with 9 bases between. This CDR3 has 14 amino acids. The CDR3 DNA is TGTGCCAGTAGTATGGGCAGACTTAATGAAAAACTGTTTTTT. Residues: CASSMGRLNEKLFF.